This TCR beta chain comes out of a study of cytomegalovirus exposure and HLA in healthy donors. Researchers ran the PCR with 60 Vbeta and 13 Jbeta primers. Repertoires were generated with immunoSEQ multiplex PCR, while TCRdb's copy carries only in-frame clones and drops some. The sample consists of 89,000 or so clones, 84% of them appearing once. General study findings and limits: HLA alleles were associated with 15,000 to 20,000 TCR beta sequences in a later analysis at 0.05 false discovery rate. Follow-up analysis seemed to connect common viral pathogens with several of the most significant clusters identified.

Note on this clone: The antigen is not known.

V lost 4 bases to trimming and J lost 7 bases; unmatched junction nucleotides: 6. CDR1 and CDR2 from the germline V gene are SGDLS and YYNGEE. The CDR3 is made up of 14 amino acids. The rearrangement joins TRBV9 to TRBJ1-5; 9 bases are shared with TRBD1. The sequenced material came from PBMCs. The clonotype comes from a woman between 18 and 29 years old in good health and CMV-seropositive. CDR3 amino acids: CASSPRQGGQPQHF. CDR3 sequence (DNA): TGTGCCAGCAGCCCCAGACAGGGGGGGCAGCCCCAGCATTTT.